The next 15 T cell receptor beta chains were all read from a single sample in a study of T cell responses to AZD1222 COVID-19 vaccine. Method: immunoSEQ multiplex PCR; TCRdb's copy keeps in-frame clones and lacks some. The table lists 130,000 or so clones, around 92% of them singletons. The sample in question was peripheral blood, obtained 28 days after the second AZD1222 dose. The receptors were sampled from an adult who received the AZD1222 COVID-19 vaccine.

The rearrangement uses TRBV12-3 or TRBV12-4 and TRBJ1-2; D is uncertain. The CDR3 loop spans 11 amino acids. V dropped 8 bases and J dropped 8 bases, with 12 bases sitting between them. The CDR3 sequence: CASAPSGGYTF. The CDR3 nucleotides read TGTGCCAGCGCTCCCTCTGGCGGCTACACCTTC.

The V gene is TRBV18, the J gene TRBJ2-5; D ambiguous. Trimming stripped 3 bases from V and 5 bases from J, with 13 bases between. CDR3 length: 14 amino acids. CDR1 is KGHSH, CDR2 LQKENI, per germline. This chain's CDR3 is CASSPFSAGETQYF. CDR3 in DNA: TGTGCCAGCTCACCCTTCAGCGCCGGGGAGACCCAGTACTTC.

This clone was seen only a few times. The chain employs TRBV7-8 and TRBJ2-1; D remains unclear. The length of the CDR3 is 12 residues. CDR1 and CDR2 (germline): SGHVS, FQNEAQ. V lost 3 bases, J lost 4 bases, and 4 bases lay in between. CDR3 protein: CASSFEYNEQFF. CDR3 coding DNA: TGTGCCAGCAGCTTTGAGTACAATGAGCAGTTCTTC. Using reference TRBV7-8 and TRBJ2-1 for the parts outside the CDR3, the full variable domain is GAGVSQSPRYKVAKRGQDVALRCDPISGHVSLFWYQQALGQGPEFLTYFQNEAQLDKSGLPSDRFFAERPEGSVSTLKIQRTQQEDSAVYLCASSFEYNEQFFGPGTRLTVL.

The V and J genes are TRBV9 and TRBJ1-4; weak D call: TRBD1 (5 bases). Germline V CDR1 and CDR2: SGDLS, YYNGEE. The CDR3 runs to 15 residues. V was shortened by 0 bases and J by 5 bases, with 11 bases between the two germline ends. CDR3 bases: TGTGCCAGCAGCGTAGGACAGCTACCAAATGAAAAACTGTTTTTT. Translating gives CASSVGQLPNEKLFF.

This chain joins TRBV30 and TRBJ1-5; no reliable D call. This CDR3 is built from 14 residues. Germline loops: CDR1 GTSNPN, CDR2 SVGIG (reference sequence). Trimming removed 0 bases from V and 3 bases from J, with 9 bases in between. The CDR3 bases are TGTGCCTGGAGTGTTACCAGCGACAATCAGCCCCAGCATTTT. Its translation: CAWSVTSDNQPQHF.

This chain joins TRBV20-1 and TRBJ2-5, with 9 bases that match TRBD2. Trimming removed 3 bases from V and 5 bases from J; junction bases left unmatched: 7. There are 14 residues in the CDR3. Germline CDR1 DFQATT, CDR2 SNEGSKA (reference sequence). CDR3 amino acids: CSASAGGIRETQYF. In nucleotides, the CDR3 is TGCAGTGCTAGTGCGGGGGGGATCCGGGAGACCCAGTACTTC.

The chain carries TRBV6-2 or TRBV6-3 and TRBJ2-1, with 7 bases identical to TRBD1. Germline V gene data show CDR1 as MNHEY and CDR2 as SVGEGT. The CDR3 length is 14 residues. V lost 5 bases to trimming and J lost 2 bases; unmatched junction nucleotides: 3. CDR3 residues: CASSNGQAYNEQFF. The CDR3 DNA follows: TGTGCCAGCAGTAACGGACAGGCCTACAATGAGCAGTTCTTC.

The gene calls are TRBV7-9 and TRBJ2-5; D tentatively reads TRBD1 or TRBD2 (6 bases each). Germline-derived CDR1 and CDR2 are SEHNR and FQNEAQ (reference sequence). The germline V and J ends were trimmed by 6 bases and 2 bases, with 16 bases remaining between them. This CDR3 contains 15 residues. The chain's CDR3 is CASSRGRGGQETQYF. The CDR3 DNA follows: TGTGCCAGCAGTCGAGGACGAGGGGGGCAAGAGACCCAGTACTTC. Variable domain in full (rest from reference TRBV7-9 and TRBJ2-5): DTGVSQNPRHKITKRGQNVTFRCDPISEHNRLYWYRQTLGQGPEFLTYFQNEAQLEKSRLLSDRFSAERPKGSFSTLEIQRTEQGDSAMYLCASSRGRGGQETQYFGPGTRLLVL.

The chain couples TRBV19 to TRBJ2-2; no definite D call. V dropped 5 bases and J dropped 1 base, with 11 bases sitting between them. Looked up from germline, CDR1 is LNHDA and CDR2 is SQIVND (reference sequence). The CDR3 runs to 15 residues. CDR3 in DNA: TGTGCCAGTAGTTTAGGCGGATTGAACACCGGGGAGCTGTTTTTT. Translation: CASSLGGLNTGELFF. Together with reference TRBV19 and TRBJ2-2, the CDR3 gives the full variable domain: DGGITQSPKYLFRKEGQNVTLSCEQNLNHDAMYWYRQDPGQGLRLIYYSQIVNDFQKGDIAEGYSVSREKKESFPLTVTSAQKNPTAFYLCASSLGGLNTGELFFGEGSRLTVL.

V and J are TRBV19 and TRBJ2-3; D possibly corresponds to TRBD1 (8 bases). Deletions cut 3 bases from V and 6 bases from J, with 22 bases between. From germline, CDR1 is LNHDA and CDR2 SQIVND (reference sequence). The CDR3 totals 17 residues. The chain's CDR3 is CASSIGSGTGDSDTQYF. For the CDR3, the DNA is TGTGCCAGTAGTATCGGGAGCGGGACAGGAGACAGTGATACGCAGTATTTT. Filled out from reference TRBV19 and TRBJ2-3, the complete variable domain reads DGGITQSPKYLFRKEGQNVTLSCEQNLNHDAMYWYRQDPGQGLRLIYYSQIVNDFQKGDIAEGYSVSREKKESFPLTVTSAQKNPTAFYLCASSIGSGTGDSDTQYFGPGTRLTVL.

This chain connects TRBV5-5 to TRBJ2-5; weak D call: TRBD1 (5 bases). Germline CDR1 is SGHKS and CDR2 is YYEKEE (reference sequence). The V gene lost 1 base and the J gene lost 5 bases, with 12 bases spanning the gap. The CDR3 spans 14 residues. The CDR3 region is CASSLLGAGETQYF. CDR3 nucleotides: TGTGCCAGCAGCTTGTTAGGGGCTGGGGAGACCCAGTACTTC. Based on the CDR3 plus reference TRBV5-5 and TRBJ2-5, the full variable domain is DAGVTQSPTHLIKTRGQQVTLRCSPISGHKSVSWYQQVLGQGPQFIFQYYEKEERGRGNFPDRFSARQFPNYSSELNVNALLLGDSALYLCASSLLGAGETQYFGPGTRLLVL.

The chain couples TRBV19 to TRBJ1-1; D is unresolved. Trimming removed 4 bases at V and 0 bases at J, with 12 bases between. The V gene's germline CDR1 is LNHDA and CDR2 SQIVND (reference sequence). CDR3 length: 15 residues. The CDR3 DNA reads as TGTGCCAGTAGTAAGCGGCGGATCATGAACACTGAAGCTTTCTTT. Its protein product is CASSKRRIMNTEAFF.

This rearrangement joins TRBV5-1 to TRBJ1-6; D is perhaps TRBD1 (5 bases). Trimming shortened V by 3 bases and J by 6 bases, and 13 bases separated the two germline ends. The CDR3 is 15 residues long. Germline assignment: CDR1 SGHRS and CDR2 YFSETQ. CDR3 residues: CASSWGSSPNSPLHF. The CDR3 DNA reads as TGCGCCAGCAGCTGGGGGTCCTCTCCTAATTCACCCCTCCACTTT.

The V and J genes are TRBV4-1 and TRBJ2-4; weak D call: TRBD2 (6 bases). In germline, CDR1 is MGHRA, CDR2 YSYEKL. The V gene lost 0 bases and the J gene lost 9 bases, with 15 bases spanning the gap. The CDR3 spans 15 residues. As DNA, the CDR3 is TGCGCCAGCAGCCAAGATGGCTGGAGGGAGAGCATTCAGTACTTC. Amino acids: CASSQDGWRESIQYF.

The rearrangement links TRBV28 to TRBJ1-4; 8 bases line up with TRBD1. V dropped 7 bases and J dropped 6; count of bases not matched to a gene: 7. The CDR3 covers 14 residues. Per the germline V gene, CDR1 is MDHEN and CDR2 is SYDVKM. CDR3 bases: TGTGCCAGCACGGCAGGGGGCACTCATGAAAAACTGTTTTTT. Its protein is CASTAGGTHEKLFF.